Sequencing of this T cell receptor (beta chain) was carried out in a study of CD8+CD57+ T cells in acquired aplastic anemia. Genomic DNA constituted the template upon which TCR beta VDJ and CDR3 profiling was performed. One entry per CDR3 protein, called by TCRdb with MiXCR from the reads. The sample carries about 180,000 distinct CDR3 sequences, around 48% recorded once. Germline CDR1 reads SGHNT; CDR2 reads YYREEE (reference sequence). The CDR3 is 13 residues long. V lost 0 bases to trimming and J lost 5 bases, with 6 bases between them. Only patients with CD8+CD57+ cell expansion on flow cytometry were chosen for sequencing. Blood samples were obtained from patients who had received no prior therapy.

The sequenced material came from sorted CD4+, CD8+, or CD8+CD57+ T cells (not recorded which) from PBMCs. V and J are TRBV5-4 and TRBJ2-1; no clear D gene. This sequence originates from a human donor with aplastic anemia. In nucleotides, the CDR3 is TGTGCCAGCAGCTTGGTACAAGACAATGAGCAGTTCTTC. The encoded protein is CASSLVQDNEQFF.